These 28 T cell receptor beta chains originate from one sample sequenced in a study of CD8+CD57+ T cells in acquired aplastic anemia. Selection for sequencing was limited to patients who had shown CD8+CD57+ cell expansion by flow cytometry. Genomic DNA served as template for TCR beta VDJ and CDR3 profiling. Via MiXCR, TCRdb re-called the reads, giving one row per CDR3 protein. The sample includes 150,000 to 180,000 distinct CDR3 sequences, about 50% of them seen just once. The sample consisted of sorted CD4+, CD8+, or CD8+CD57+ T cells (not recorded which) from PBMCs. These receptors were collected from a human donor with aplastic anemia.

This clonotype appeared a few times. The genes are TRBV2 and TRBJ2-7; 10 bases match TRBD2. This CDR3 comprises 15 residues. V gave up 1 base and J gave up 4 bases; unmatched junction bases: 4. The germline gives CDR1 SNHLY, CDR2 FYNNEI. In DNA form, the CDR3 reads TGTGCCAGCAGTGAAGAGCTAGCGGGGGCGTACGAGCAGTACTTC. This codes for CASSEELAGAYEQYF.

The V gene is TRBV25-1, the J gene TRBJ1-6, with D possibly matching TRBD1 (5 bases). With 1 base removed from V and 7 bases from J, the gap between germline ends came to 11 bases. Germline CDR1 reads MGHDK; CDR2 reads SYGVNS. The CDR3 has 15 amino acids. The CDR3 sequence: CASSESDSPNSPLHF. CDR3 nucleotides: TGTGCCAGCAGTGAATCCGACAGCCCCAATTCACCCCTCCACTTT.

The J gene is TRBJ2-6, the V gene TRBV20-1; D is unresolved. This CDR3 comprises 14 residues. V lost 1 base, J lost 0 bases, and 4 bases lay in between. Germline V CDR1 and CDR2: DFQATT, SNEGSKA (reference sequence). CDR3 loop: CSARVNSGANVLTF. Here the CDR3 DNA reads TGCAGTGCTAGAGTTAACTCTGGGGCCAACGTCCTGACTTTC.

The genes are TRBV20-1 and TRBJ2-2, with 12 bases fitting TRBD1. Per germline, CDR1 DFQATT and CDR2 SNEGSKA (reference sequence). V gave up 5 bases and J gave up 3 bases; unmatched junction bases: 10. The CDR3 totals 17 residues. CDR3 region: CSARGTGGFRDTGELFF. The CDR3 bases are TGCAGTGCTCGAGGGACAGGGGGCTTTAGGGACACCGGGGAGCTGTTTTTT.

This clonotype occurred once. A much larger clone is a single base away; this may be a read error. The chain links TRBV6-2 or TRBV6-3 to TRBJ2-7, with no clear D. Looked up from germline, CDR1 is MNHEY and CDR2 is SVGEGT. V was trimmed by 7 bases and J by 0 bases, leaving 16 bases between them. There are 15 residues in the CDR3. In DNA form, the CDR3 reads TGTGCCAGCACCCCTGACATGGTCAGCTCCTACGAGCAGTACTTC. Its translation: CASTPDMVSSYEQYF.

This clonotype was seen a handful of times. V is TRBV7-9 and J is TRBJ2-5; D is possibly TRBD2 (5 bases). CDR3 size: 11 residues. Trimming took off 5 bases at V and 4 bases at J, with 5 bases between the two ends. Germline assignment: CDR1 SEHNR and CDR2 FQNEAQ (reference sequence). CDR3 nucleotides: TGTGCCAGCAGCGAGGGAGAGACCCAGTACTTC. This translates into CASSEGETQYF.

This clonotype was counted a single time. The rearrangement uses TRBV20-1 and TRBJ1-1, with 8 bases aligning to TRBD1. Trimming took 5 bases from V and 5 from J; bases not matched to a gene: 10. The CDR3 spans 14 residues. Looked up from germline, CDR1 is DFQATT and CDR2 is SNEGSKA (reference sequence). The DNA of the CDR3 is TGCAGTGCTCCCAAACAGGGGGGTTGGACTGAAGCTTTCTTT. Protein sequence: CSAPKQGGWTEAFF.

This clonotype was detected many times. Here the CDR3 DNA reads TGTGCCAGTAGTATAGCGGACAGGGGTAATGAAAAACTGTTTTTT. Translated, it gives CASSIADRGNEKLFF. V gene TRBV19 combines with J gene TRBJ1-4, with TRBD1 identical over 9 bases. Germline CDR1 and CDR2: LNHDA and SQIVND (reference sequence). V gave up 1 base and J gave up 4 bases; unmatched junction bases: 1. This CDR3 contains 15 residues.

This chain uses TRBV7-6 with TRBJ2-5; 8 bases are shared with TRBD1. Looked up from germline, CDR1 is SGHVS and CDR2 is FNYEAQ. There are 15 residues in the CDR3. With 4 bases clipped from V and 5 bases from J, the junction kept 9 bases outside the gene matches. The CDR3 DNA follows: TGTGCCAGCAGCTCAGGACAGGGCCGGTCCGAGACCCAGTACTTC. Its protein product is CASSSGQGRSETQYF.

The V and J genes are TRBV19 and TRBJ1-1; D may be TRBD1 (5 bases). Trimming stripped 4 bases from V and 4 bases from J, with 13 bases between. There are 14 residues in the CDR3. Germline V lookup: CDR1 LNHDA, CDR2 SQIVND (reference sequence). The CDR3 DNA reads TGTGCCAGTAGTACCCTAACAGGTATCACTGAAGCTTTCTTT. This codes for CASSTLTGITEAFF.

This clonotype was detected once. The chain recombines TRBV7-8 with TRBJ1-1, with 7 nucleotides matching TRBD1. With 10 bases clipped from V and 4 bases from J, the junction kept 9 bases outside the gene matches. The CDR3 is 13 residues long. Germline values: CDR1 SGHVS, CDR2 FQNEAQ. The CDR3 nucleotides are TGTGCCATAACACAGGGGAGGTTCACTGAAGCTTTCTTT. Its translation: CAITQGRFTEAFF.

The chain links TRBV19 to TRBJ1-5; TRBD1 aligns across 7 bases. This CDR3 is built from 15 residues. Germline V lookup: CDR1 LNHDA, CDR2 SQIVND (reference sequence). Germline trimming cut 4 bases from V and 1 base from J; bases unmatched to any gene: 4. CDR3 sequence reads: CASSSGTVSNQPQHF. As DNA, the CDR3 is TGTGCCAGTAGTAGCGGGACAGTCAGCAATCAGCCCCAGCATTTT. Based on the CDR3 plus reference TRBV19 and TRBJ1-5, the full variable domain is DGGITQSPKYLFRKEGQNVTLSCEQNLNHDAMYWYRQDPGQGLRLIYYSQIVNDFQKGDIAEGYSVSREKKESFPLTVTSAQKNPTAFYLCASSSGTVSNQPQHFGDGTRLSIL.

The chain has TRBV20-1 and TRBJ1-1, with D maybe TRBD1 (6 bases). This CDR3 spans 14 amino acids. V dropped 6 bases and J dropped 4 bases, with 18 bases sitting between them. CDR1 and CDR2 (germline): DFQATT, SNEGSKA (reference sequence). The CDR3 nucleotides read TGCAGTGCCAGAACCCAGGGGAGAGGCACTGAAGCTTTCTTT. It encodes CSARTQGRGTEAFF.

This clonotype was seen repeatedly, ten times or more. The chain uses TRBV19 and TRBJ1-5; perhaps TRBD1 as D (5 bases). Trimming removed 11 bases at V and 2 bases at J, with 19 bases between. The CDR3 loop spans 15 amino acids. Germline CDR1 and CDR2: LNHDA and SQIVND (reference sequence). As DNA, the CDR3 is TGTGCCGGGGGGACCCAGGGATCGGGCAATCAGCCCCAGCATTTT. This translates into CAGGTQGSGNQPQHF.

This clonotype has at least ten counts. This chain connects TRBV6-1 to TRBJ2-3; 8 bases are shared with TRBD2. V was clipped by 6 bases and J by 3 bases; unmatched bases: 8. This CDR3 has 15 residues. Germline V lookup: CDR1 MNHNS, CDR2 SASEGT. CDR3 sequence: CASRPFRGGTDTQYF. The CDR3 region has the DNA TGTGCCAGCAGACCCTTTCGCGGGGGGACAGATACGCAGTATTTT.

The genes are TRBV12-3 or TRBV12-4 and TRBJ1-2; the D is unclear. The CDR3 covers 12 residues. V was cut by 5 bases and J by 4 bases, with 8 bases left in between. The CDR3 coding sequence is TGTGCCAGCAGTGGAGCCCCCTATGGCTACACCTTC. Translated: CASSGAPYGYTF.

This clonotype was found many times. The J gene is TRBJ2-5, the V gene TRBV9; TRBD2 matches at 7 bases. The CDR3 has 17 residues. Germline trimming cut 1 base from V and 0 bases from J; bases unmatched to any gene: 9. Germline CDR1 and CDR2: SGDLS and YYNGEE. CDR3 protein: CASSVPSGTTDQETQYF. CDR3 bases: TGTGCCAGCAGCGTACCTTCCGGGACTACTGACCAAGAGACCCAGTACTTC.

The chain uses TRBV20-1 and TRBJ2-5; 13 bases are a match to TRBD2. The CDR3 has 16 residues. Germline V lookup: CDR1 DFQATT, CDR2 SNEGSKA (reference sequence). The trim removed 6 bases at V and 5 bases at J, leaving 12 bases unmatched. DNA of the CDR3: TGCAGTGCAACCAAGCCCACTAGCGGGGGGGTCGAGACCCAGTACTTC. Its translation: CSATKPTSGGVETQYF.

CDR3 nucleotides: TGTGCCAGTAGTATAGATCAGAGGGCTGAAAAACTGTTTTTT. Protein: CASSIDQRAEKLFF. V gene TRBV19 combines with J gene TRBJ1-4; unclear D gene. Trimming cost V 0 bases and J 7 bases, with 9 bases left between them. CDR3 length equals 14 residues. Germline values: CDR1 LNHDA, CDR2 SQIVND (reference sequence).

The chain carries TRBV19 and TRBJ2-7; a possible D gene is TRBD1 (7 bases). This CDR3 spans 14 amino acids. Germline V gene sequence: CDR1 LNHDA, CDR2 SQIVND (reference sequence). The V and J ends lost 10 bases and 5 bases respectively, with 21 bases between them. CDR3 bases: TGTGCCACTGATGCAGGGACAGCGGGCGACGAGCAGTACTTC. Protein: CATDAGTAGDEQYF. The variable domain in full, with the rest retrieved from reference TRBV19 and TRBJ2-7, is DGGITQSPKYLFRKEGQNVTLSCEQNLNHDAMYWYRQDPGQGLRLIYYSQIVNDFQKGDIAEGYSVSREKKESFPLTVTSAQKNPTAFYLCATDAGTAGDEQYFGPGTRLTVT.

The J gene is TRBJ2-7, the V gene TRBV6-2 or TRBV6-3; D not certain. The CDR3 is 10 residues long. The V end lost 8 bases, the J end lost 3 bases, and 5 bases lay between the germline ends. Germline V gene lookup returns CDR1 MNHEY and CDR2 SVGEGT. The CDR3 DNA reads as TGTGCCAGCGGAGACTACGAGCAGTACTTC. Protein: CASGDYEQYF.

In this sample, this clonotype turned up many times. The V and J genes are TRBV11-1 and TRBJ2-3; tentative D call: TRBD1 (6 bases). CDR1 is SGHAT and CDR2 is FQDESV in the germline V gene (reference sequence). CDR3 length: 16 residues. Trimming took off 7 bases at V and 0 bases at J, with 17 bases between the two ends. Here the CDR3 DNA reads TGTGCCAGCACCCCGTCAGGGGCCCCCAGCACAGATACGCAGTATTTT. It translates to CASTPSGAPSTDTQYF.

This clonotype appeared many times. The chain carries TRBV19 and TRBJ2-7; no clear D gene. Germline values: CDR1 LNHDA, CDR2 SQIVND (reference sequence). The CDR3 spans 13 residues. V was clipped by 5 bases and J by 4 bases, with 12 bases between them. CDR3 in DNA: TGTGCCAGTAGTGGCCCCATGTCATACGAGCAGTACTTC. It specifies CASSGPMSYEQYF.

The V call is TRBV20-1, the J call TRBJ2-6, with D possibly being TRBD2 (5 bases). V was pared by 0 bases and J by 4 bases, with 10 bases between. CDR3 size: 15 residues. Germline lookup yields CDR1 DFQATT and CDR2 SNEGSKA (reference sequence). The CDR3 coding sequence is TGCAGTGCTAGAGATCCCTGGGAGGGGGCCAACGTCCTGACTTTC. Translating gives CSARDPWEGANVLTF.

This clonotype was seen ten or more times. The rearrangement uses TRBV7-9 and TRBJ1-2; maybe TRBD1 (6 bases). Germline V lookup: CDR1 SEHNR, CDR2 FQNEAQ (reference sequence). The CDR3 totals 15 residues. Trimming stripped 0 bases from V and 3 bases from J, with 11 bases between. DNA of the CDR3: TGTGCCAGCAGCTTAGCGCAGGGGCTGGACTATGGCTACACCTTC. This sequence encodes CASSLAQGLDYGYTF.

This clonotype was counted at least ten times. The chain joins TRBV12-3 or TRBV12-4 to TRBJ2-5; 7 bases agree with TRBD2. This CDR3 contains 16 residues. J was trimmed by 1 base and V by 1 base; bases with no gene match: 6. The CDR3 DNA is TGTGCCAGCAGTTTAGGGGGGAGGGTACCCCAAGAGACCCAGTACTTC. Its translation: CASSLGGRVPQETQYF.

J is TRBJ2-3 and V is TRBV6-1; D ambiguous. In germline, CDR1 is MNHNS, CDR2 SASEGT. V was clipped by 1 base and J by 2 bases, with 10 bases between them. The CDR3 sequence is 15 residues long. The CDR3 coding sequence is TGTGCCAGCAGTGAAGAGGCCGGAAACACAGATACGCAGTATTTT. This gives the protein CASSEEAGNTDTQYF.

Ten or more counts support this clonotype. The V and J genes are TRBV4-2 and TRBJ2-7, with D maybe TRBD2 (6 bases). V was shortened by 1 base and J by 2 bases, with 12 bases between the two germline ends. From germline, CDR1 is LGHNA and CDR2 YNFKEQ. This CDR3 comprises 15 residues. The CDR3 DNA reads TGTGCCAGCAGCCAAGGAACGGGGGAGCCCTACGAGCAGTACTTC. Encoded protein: CASSQGTGEPYEQYF.